This T cell receptor (beta chain) was sequenced in a study of T cell responses to AZD1222 COVID-19 vaccine. The data were produced by immunoSEQ multiplex PCR, yet TCRdb's version contains in-frame clones alone and is incomplete. The sample has around 150,000 clones, under 95% seen once. CDR3 size: 16 residues. Germline loops: CDR1 SGDLS, CDR2 YYNGEE. The V gene lost 1 base and the J gene lost 10 bases, with 18 bases spanning the gap. This receptor was identified in an adult who received the AZD1222 COVID-19 vaccine. The sequenced sample was peripheral blood, obtained 28 days after the second AZD1222 dose. The rearrangement joins TRBV9 to TRBJ1-6; tentatively, D is TRBD1 (5 bases). The CDR3 coding sequence is TGTGCCAGCAGCGTATCAGGGACGGGTATAGAGTCACCCCTCCACTTT. This sequence encodes CASSVSGTGIESPLHF.